Each of the 25 T cell receptor beta chains below was sequenced from the same sample in a study of T-cell memory formation after mild COVID-19. MiXCR, run by TCRdb on the 5' RACE reads, gives a single entry per CDR3 protein. The sample holds tens of thousands of distinct CDR3 sequences; 25% to 35% are singletons and the top ten take roughly 44%. Sequenced: PBMCs or a T cell subset sorted from them (not recorded which). These receptor sequences come from a man younger than 35 who had mild COVID-19 (a few samples of this study predate the infection). Cell type and time point are not known.

This clonotype was picked up a small number of times. The rearrangement joins TRBV5-5 to TRBJ2-5; D perhaps matches TRBD1 (6 bases). V lost 2 bases to trimming and J lost 4 bases, with 15 bases between them. This CDR3 is 15 amino acids long. Germline values: CDR1 SGHKS, CDR2 YYEKEE (reference sequence). The DNA of the CDR3 is TGTGCCAGCAGCTTCCAGGGGAGCGTGGGAGAGACCCAGTACTTC. Its protein is CASSFQGSVGETQYF.

The CDR3 coding sequence is TGTGCCAGCAGCGGACTGCTATCCTACGAGCAGTACTTC. Protein sequence: CASSGLLSYEQYF. The chain joins TRBV7-9 to TRBJ2-7, with a weak D call TRBD2 (5 bases). This CDR3 comprises 13 residues. V dropped 5 bases and J dropped 1 base, with 9 bases sitting between them. Germline CDR1 is SEHNR and CDR2 is FQNEAQ (reference sequence).

In nucleotides, the CDR3 is TGTGCCAGCAGATCCCCCCAAGCAGGGGAGCAGTTCTTC. It yields the protein CASRSPQAGEQFF. The chain employs TRBV12-3 or TRBV12-4 and TRBJ2-1, with D tentatively TRBD1 (5 bases). Between the trimmed V and J ends, which lost 6 bases and 10 bases, there was a span of 16 bases. The CDR3 is 13 amino acids.

This chain uses TRBV11-2 with TRBJ2-1; D unclear. The length of the CDR3 is 12 residues. V lost 2 bases and J lost 6, with 5 bases in between. Germline loops: CDR1 SGHAT, CDR2 FQNNGV. The CDR3 sequence: CASSLLGNEQFF. The DNA for the CDR3 is TGTGCCAGCAGCTTACTAGGCAATGAGCAGTTCTTC.

This chain connects TRBV19 to TRBJ1-1; 7 bases are a match to TRBD1. Trimming at V came to 7 bases and at J to 0 bases, leaving 11 bases not matched to a gene. Germline V gene data show CDR1 as LNHDA and CDR2 as SQIVND (reference sequence). This CDR3 contains 16 residues. The CDR3 here is CASTDGTDRMNTEAFF. For the CDR3, the DNA is TGTGCCAGTACCGACGGGACAGACCGAATGAACACTGAAGCTTTCTTT.

This chain connects TRBV4-2 to TRBJ2-6; D unresolved. The germline V and J ends were trimmed by 0 bases and 2 bases, with 8 bases remaining between them. Germline CDR1 is LGHNA and CDR2 is YNFKEQ. The CDR3 consists of 16 residues. The CDR3 spells CASSQDFRPGANVLTF. In DNA form, the CDR3 reads TGTGCCAGCAGCCAAGATTTTCGGCCTGGGGCCAACGTCCTGACTTTC.

CDR3 protein: CSVGTANTEAFF. Here the CDR3 DNA reads TGCAGCGTTGGGACAGCGAACACTGAAGCTTTCTTT. The chain recombines TRBV29-1 with TRBJ1-1, with D tentatively TRBD1 (6 bases). V was clipped by 4 bases and J by 1 base, with 7 bases between them. From germline, CDR1 is SQVTM and CDR2 ANQGSEA. The CDR3 loop spans 12 amino acids.

In its sample, this clonotype was seen a few times. The chain uses TRBV6-2 or TRBV6-3 and TRBJ2-3, with 7 positions matching TRBD2. CDR1 and CDR2 (germline): MNHEY, SVGEGT. The ends lost 6 bases at V and 7 bases at J; junction bases unmatched: 10. The CDR3 loop spans 14 amino acids. CDR3 region: CASRQRGLLHTQYF. CDR3 DNA: TGTGCCAGCAGGCAGCGGGGACTTCTTCATACGCAGTATTTT.

The genes are TRBV12-3 or TRBV12-4 and TRBJ2-7; 10 bases fit TRBD2. The junction had 7 bases not matched to a gene; V was cut back by 4 bases and J by 7 bases. The CDR3 is 14 residues long. CDR3 nucleotides: TGTGCCAGCAGTTGGTCTAGCGGGGGAGTGGAGCAGTACTTC. It yields the protein CASSWSSGGVEQYF.

The V and J genes are TRBV7-9 and TRBJ2-1, with D perhaps being TRBD1 or TRBD2 (5 bases each). The length of the CDR3 is 14 residues. Per the germline V gene, CDR1 is SEHNR and CDR2 is FQNEAQ (reference sequence). Trimming stripped 5 bases from V and 5 bases from J, with 13 bases between. Written as DNA, the CDR3 is TGTGCCAGCAGCCCAGGGTACGGGAACAATGAGCAGTTCTTC. Protein sequence: CASSPGYGNNEQFF.

The chain has TRBV20-1 and TRBJ2-7; a weak D match, TRBD2 (6 bases). V was clipped by 0 bases and J by 4 bases, with 13 bases between them. The CDR3 covers 14 residues. In germline, CDR1 is DFQATT, CDR2 SNEGSKA (reference sequence). The CDR3 region is CSARETRQKYEQYV. In DNA form, the CDR3 reads TGCAGTGCTAGAGAGACTAGGCAGAAATACGAGCAGTACGTC.

This clonotype was observed a few times. The V call is TRBV12-3 or TRBV12-4, the J call TRBJ2-2, with D tentatively TRBD1 (5 bases). There are 13 residues in the CDR3. With 4 bases removed from V and 6 bases from J, the gap between germline ends came to 9 bases. CDR3 amino acids: CASSSGFPGELFF. The CDR3 coding sequence is TGTGCCAGCAGTTCAGGGTTCCCCGGGGAGCTGTTTTTT.

This chain uses TRBV7-9 with TRBJ2-1; D is uncertain. Trimming removed 6 bases at V and 4 bases at J, with 16 bases between. The germline V gene has CDR1 SEHNR and CDR2 FQNEAQ (reference sequence). This CDR3 contains 15 residues. CDR3 DNA: TGTGCCAGCAGGGGTCAAGGAACAGCTTACAATGAGCAGTTCTTC. Encoded protein: CASRGQGTAYNEQFF.

This clonotype came up many times. The V gene is TRBV11-1, the J gene TRBJ2-4; D call uncertain. The V gene lost 5 bases and the J gene lost 11 bases, with 10 bases spanning the gap. The CDR3 covers 11 residues. Germline CDR1 reads SGHAT; CDR2 reads FQDESV (reference sequence). The CDR3 sequence is CASSTGPFQYF. The CDR3 nucleotides are TGTGCCAGCAGCACCGGACCTTTTCAGTACTTC.

A few counts support this clonotype. V gene TRBV30 combines with J gene TRBJ2-1; D remains ambiguous. Germline V gene sequence: CDR1 GTSNPN, CDR2 SVGIG (reference sequence). V lost 4 bases, J lost 7 bases, and 14 bases lay in between. This CDR3 has 13 amino acids. CDR3 bases: TGTGCCTGGACTCTCCGATTGGGAAATGAGCAGTTCTTC. It specifies CAWTLRLGNEQFF. The full variable domain, completed using reference TRBV30 and TRBJ2-1, is SQTIHQWPATLVQPVGSPLSLECTVEGTSNPNLYWYRQAAGRGLQLLFYSVGIGQISSEVPQNLSASRPQDRQFILSSKKLLLSDSGFYLCAWTLRLGNEQFFGPGTRLTVL.

The gene calls are TRBV7-6 and TRBJ1-3; D remains unclear. This CDR3 is 16 amino acids long. CDR1 and CDR2 (germline): SGHVS, FNYEAQ. V lost 1 base, J lost 0 bases, and 10 bases lay in between. CDR3 residues: CASSLGSPSSGNTIYF. For the CDR3, the DNA is TGTGCCAGCAGCTTAGGGTCACCGAGCTCTGGAAACACCATATATTTT.

This clonotype was seen only a few times. The rearrangement uses TRBV5-1 and TRBJ2-7, with 7 bases that match TRBD2. The CDR3 spans 13 residues. The germline V gene has CDR1 SGHRS and CDR2 YFSETQ. After removal of 5 bases from V and 2 bases from J, the junction contained 4 bases not matched to a gene. The CDR3 nucleotides are TGCGCCAGCAGAGCTGGACTAGCCTACGAGCAGTACTTC. Amino acid sequence: CASRAGLAYEQYF.

This rearrangement joins TRBV9 to TRBJ1-1; D is unresolved. There are 16 residues in the CDR3. V was cut by 4 bases and J by 3 bases, with 19 bases left in between. CDR1 and CDR2 from the germline V gene are SGDLS and YYNGEE. The CDR3 nucleotides are TGTGCCAGCAGCCACCCTCGAGGGATGCCGGACACTGAAGCTTTCTTT. Protein: CASSHPRGMPDTEAFF.

The V call is TRBV7-9, the J call TRBJ1-1, with 9 positions matching TRBD1. Germline assignment: CDR1 SEHNR and CDR2 FQNEAQ (reference sequence). V lost 5 bases, J lost 4 bases, and 5 bases stayed unmatched. The CDR3 sequence is 14 residues long. CDR3 nucleotide sequence: TGTGCCAGCAGCCCCGGGACAGGGCTCACTGAAGCTTTCTTT. Protein sequence: CASSPGTGLTEAFF.

This clonotype appeared a few times. The J gene is TRBJ2-1, the V gene TRBV6-2 or TRBV6-3; TRBD2 matches 8 bases. The CDR3 spans 15 residues. CDR1 is MNHEY and CDR2 is SVGEGT in the germline V gene. V lost 2 bases to trimming and J lost 6 bases; unmatched junction nucleotides: 6. This CDR3 is CASSYRSGGPNEQFF. Here the CDR3 DNA reads TGTGCCAGCAGTTACAGGTCGGGGGGGCCCAATGAGCAGTTCTTC.

In nucleotides, the CDR3 is TGTGCCATCAGTGAGGGGGGACTCTACGAGCAGTACGTC. It yields the protein CAISEGGLYEQYV. The genes are TRBV10-3 and TRBJ2-7; tentative D call: TRBD2 (6 bases). The V gene's germline CDR1 is ENHRY and CDR2 SYGVKD. This CDR3 is 13 amino acids long. V lost 2 bases, J lost 3 bases, and 8 bases lay in between.

This chain joins TRBV4-1 and TRBJ1-5; no firm D call. The CDR3 is 15 amino acids. V dropped 0 bases and J dropped 5 bases, with 11 bases sitting between them. Germline CDR1 and CDR2: MGHRA and YSYEKL. CDR3: CASSQEREPDQPQHF. The CDR3 bases are TGCGCCAGCAGCCAAGAGAGGGAGCCAGATCAGCCCCAGCATTTT.

This clonotype occurred a few times. The J gene is TRBJ2-5, the V gene TRBV9; possible D gene TRBD2, 6 bases. V was trimmed by 7 bases and J by 5 bases, leaving 15 bases between them. The CDR3 is 13 residues long. Per the germline V gene, CDR1 is SGDLS and CDR2 is YYNGEE. The CDR3 loop is CASGGGTRETQYF. The CDR3 DNA reads TGTGCCAGCGGAGGAGGGACCCGGGAGACCCAGTACTTC.

This sequence joins TRBV11-3 and TRBJ2-3; 9 bases align to TRBD2. This CDR3 region has 17 residues. Germline values: CDR1 SGHNT, CDR2 YENEEA. V lost 5 bases, J lost 0 bases, and 9 bases stayed unmatched. The CDR3 region is CASSHQASGGSTDTQYF. Here the CDR3 DNA reads TGTGCCAGCAGCCACCAGGCGAGCGGGGGGAGCACAGATACGCAGTATTTT.

This clonotype was seen a few times. This rearrangement joins TRBV12-3 or TRBV12-4 to TRBJ2-7; D not certain. The CDR3 is made up of 13 amino acids. The V end lost 4 bases, the J end lost 3 bases, and 10 bases lay between the germline ends. The CDR3 sequence is CASSSGLGYEQYF. CDR3 in DNA: TGTGCCAGCAGTTCCGGTTTAGGCTACGAGCAGTACTTC.